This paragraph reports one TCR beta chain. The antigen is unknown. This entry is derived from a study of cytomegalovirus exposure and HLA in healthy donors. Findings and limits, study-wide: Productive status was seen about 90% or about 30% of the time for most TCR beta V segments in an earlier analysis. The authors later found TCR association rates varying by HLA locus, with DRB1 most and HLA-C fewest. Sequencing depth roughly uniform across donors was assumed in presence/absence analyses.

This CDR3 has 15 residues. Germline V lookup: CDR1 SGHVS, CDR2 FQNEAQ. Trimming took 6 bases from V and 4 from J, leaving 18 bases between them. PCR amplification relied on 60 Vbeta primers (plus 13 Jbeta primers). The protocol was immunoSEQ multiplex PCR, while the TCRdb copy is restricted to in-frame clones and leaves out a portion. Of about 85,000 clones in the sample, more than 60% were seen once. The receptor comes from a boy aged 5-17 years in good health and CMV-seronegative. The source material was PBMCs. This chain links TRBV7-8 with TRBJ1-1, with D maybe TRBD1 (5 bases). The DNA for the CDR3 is TGTGCCAGCAGATGGGAGGGCCCGGGGGTCACTGAAGCTTTCTTT. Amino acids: CASRWEGPGVTEAFF.